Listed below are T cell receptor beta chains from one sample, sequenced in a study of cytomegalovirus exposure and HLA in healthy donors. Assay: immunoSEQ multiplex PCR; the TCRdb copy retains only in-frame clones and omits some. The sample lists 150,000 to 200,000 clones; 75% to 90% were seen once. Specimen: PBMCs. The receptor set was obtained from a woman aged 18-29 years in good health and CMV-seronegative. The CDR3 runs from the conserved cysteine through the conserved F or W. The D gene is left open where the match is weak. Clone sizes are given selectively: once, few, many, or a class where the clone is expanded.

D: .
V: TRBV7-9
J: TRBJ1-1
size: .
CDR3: CASSLATMNTEAFF

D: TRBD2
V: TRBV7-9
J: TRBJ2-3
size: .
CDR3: CASRDRDYYTDTQYF

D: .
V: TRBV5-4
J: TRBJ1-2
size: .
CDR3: CASRPTRGGNYGYTF

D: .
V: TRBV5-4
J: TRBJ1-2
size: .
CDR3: CASSPHGGGYTF

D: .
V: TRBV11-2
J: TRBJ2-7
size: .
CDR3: CASSFSFGIGGSYEQYF

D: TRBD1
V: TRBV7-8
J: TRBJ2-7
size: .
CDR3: CASSPQGAQYEQYF

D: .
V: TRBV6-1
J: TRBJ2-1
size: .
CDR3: CASTISGYNEQFF

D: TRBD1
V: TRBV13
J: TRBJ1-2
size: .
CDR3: CASSGQGGGYTF

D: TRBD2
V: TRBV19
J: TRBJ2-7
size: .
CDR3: CASSPIDRGSFYEQYF

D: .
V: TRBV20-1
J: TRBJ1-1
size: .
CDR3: CSLQGEAFF

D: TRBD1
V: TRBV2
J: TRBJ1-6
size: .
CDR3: CASSEGQPNSPLHF

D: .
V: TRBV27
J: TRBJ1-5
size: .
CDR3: CASSFRGGGDQPQHF

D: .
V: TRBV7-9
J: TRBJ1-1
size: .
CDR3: CASSLGAPGEAFF

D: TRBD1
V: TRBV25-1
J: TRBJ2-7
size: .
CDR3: CASSERPDRGYEQYF

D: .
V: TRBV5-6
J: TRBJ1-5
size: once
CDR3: CASSRTANSNQPQHF

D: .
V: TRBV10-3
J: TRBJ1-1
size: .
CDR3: CAISELLGGGTEAFF

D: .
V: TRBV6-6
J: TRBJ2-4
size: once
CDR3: CASSSLRRNIQYF

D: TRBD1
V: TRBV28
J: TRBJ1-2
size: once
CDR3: CASSLFPGQIVLRGYGYTF

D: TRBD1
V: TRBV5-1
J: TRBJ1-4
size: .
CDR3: CASSLRGQGVEKLFF

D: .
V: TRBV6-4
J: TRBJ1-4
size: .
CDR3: CASSESSGEHEKLFF

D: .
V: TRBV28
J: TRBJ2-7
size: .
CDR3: CASSFFGVTYEQYF

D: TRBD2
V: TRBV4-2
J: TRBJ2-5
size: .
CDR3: CASSQLSGGGVETQYF

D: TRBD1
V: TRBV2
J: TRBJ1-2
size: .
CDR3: CASSEALGTAGYTF

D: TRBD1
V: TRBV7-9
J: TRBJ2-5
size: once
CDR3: CSSSRQGTGQQETQYF

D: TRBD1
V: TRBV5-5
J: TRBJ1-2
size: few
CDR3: CASSSSTGNGYTF

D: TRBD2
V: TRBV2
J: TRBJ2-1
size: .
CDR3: CASSGGGGHSFSYNEQFF

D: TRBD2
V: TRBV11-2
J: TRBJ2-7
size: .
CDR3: CASSPREEYEQYF

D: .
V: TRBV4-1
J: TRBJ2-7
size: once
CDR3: CASSSEHAVSYEQYF

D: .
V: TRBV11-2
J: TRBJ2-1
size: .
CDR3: CASSPGGGHSYNEQFF

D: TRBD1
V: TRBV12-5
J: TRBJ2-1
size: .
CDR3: CASGPGQGVNEQFF

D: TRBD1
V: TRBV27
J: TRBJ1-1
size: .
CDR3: CASTPAGTGGEAFF

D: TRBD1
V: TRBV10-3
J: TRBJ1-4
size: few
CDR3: CAISEFTGDVGKLFF

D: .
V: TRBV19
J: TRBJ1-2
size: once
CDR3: CASSFEDKIYGYTF

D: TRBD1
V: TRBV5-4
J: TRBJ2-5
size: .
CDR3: CASSLDRGKETQYF

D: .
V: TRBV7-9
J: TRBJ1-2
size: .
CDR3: CASSPEDYRGGYTF

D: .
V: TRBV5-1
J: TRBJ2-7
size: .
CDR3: CASSPWEFPYEQYF

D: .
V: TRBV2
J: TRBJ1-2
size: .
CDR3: CASSKDSPVYGYTF

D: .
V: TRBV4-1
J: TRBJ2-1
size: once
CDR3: CASSQAFGVRYNEQFF

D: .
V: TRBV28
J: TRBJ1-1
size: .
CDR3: CASSPWGDTEAFF

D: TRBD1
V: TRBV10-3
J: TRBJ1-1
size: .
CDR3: CAISKRAGTGNTEAFF

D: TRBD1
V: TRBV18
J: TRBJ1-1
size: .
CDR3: CASSMTGGMNTEAFF

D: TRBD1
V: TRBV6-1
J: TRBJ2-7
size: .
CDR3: CASSGNRDREQYF

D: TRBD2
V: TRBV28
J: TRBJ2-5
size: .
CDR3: CASSSPTSGSWETQYF

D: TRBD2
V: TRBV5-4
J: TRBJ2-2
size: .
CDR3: CASSTPSGNTGELFF

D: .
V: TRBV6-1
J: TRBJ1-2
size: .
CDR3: CASRPRNYGYTF